This TCR beta chain was sequenced for a study of T cells in Graves' hyperthyroidism and ophthalmopathy. Researchers took RNA transcripts and amplified the TCR beta CDR3 regions from them. HTBI primers were employed in a first-round RT-PCR of the TCR CDR3. TCRdb re-analysed the multiplex PCR reads in MiXCR, keeping a single row per CDR3 protein. The sample lists about 59,000 distinct CDR3 sequences; 53% were seen once. Study findings and constraints: Most clonotypes expanded in thyroid above 0.001 were likewise present in blood. Ophthalmopathy was model-predicted a median about six months pre-onset. From stable hyperthyroidism, ophthalmopathy was set apart by a 13 V-J model.

Turning to this clonotype: Its antigen is unknown.

This receptor was taken from a woman aged 55-69 years with Graves' ophthalmopathy. The source material was blood.

The CDR3 is CASSGQRTGELFF. DNA for the CDR3: TGTGCCAGCAGTGGACAGAGAACCGGGGAGCTGTTTTTT. This chain connects TRBV2 to TRBJ2-2, with a possible D match to TRBD1 (5 bases). Germline lookup yields CDR1 SNHLY and CDR2 FYNNEI. V was pared by 4 bases and J by 5 bases, with 8 bases between. CDR3 size: 13 residues.